This paragraph covers one T cell receptor (beta chain) sequence. Its antigen is still unknown. Profiling relied on immunoSEQ multiplex PCR, and the TCRdb table lists in-frame clones only, not all of them. This table holds a few hundred clones, around 94% found once. The source of the sample is a study of Tregs in tolerant kidney transplant recipients. Across the study: Stimulator donor B cells were generated over roughly 10 days with CD40L, cyclosporin A and IL-4.

The CDR3 runs to 16 residues. Trimming removed 11 bases at V and 0 bases at J, with 19 bases between. Germline V lookup: CDR1 MNHEY, CDR2 SMNVEV (reference sequence). This specimen was Tregs from blood cultured with allogeneic cells, taken before the transplant. The J gene is TRBJ2-2, the V gene TRBV27; tentative D call: TRBD1 (6 bases). The TCR was taken from a human patient who received a combined kidney and bone marrow transplant. CDR3 in DNA: TGTGCCCAGCTTGGGACAATCTTTACGAACACCGGGGAGCTGTTTTTT. This translates into CAQLGTIFTNTGELFF.